Listed below are T cell receptor beta chains from one sample, sequenced in a study of T cell repertoires in cytomegalovirus infection. These receptors' targets are unknown. TCRdb used MiXCR to reprocess the reads, holding one entry per CDR3 protein. The table shows about 110,000 distinct CDR3 sequences, with under 30% occurring only once. The input for sequencing was CD8+ T cells from cultured PBMCs, taken from culture after CMV antigen stimulation. The receptors were sampled from a human donor in good health (CMV status not recorded). Some clones in this sample may be carry-over from other donors' samples. Each CDR3 is given with its conserved first and last residue. The D gene is left open where the match is weak. Not all rows give a size; the values are once, few, many and, for expanded clones, a class.

CDR3aa	CDR3nt	d_gene	v_gene	abundance	j_gene
CASSLVSGAQSEQYF	TGCGCCAGCAGCTTGGTGTCGGGGGCGCAAAGCGAGCAGTACTTC	-	TRBV5-1	once	TRBJ2-7
CASSFQVYNEQFF	TGTGCCAGCAGCTTTCAGGTATACAATGAGCAGTTCTTC	-	TRBV7-2	-	TRBJ2-1
CASSLPGGDEQFF	TGTGCCAGCAGTTTACCGGGCGGAGATGAGCAGTTCTTC	-	TRBV12-3/TRBV12-4	-	TRBJ2-1
CASSMLSIATYNEQFF	TGTGCCAGTAGTATGCTGAGTATCGCTACCTACAATGAGCAGTTCTTC	-	TRBV19	-	TRBJ2-1
CASSHPGTSPYNEQFF	TGTGCCAGCAGCCACCCCGGGACTAGCCCCTACAATGAGCAGTTCTTC	TRBD2	TRBV7-2	many	TRBJ2-1
CASSLELAGPDTQYF	TGCGCCAGCAGCTTGGAGCTAGCGGGTCCGGATACGCAGTATTTT	TRBD2	TRBV5-1	-	TRBJ2-3
CASSYSGDTQYF	TGTGCCAGCAGTTACTCGGGAGATACGCAGTATTTT	-	TRBV6-6	-	TRBJ2-3
CASSFLGGNQPQHF	TGTGCCAGCAGTTTTCTGGGGGGCAATCAGCCCCAGCATTTT	-	TRBV27	-	TRBJ1-5
CASSLSPTGAEAFF	TGTGCCAGCAGTTTGTCTCCGACAGGGGCTGAAGCTTTCTTT	TRBD1	TRBV12-3/TRBV12-4	-	TRBJ1-1
CAINGKGPGNEQYF	TGTGCCATCAATGGAAAGGGGCCGGGGAACGAGCAGTACTTC	-	TRBV10-3	-	TRBJ2-7
CASSSRNGYEQYF	TGTGCCAGCAGTTCCCGTAATGGGTACGAGCAGTACTTC	-	TRBV28	-	TRBJ2-7
CASSLGSSGNTIYF	TGTGCCAGCAGCTTGGGCAGCTCTGGAAACACCATATATTTT	-	TRBV7-8	many	TRBJ1-3
CASSPAGMASYEQYF	TGTGCCAGCAGTCCCGCAGGCATGGCCTCCTACGAGCAGTACTTC	-	TRBV28	-	TRBJ2-7
CASSMGQLIIF	TGTGCCAGTAGCATGGGACAGCTAATCATCTTC	TRBD1	TRBV19	-	TRBJ1-2
CASTPTQGSYEQYF	TGTGCCAGCACCCCGACCCAGGGCTCCTACGAGCAGTACTTC	-	TRBV28	once	TRBJ2-7
CASRGDGTGGTEAFF	TGTGCCAGCAGGGGGGACGGGACAGGAGGGACTGAAGCTTTCTTT	TRBD1	TRBV2	few	TRBJ1-1
CASSHTGGAYGYTF	TGTGCCAGTAGTCACACAGGGGGCGCCTATGGCTACACCTTC	TRBD1	TRBV19	-	TRBJ1-2
CSAREPGQGFYEQYF	TGCAGTGCTAGAGAACCGGGACAGGGATTCTACGAGCAGTACTTC	TRBD1	TRBV20-1	-	TRBJ2-7
CASSSEAQVFGPELFF	TGTGCCAGCAGCTCGGAGGCTCAGGTTTTCGGGCCGGAACTGTTTTTT	-	TRBV7-9	few	TRBJ1-4
CASSEYRTSTDTQYF	TGTGCCAGCAGTGAGTACAGAACTAGCACAGATACGCAGTATTTT	-	TRBV2	few	TRBJ2-3
CASSPSEGRSYNEQFF	TGTGCCAGCAGTCCTAGCGAGGGCCGCTCCTACAATGAGCAGTTCTTC	-	TRBV7-9	few	TRBJ2-1
CSVVTGGNEKLFF	TGCAGCGTCGTGACAGGGGGGAATGAAAAACTGTTTTTT	TRBD1	TRBV29-1	many	TRBJ1-4
CASSTRLAGGLDEQYF	TGTGCCAGCAGTACACGACTAGCGGGGGGTCTTGACGAGCAGTACTTC	TRBD2	TRBV28	-	TRBJ2-7
CATSGRVGQPQHF	TGTGCCACCAGTGGCAGGGTGGGACAGCCCCAGCATTTT	-	TRBV24-1	once	TRBJ1-5
CASSISWDRYQPQHF	TGTGCCAGTAGTATATCGTGGGACAGGTATCAGCCCCAGCATTTT	TRBD1	TRBV19	-	TRBJ1-5
CASSLTESGGVKTQYF	TGTGCCAGCAGTCTAACTGAGAGCGGGGGGGTAAAGACCCAGTACTTC	TRBD2	TRBV28	-	TRBJ2-5
CASSLDWTGLNTEAFF	TGTGCCAGCAGCTTAGATTGGACAGGTTTGAACACTGAAGCTTTCTTT	TRBD1	TRBV7-6	few	TRBJ1-1
CSADTGTSGGGESSYNEQFF	TGCAGTGCGGACACCGGGACTAGCGGGGGGGGAGAGAGCTCCTACAATGAGCAGTTCTTC	TRBD2	TRBV20-1	-	TRBJ2-1
CASTIGSYGYTF	TGTGCCAGCACTATCGGATCCTATGGCTACACCTTC	-	TRBV12-3/TRBV12-4	-	TRBJ1-2
CATSRDGGYTEAFF	TGTGCCACCAGCAGAGATGGAGGGTACACTGAAGCTTTCTTT	-	TRBV15	few	TRBJ1-1
CASGLGNEQFF	TGTGCCAGCGGACTTGGCAATGAGCAGTTCTTC	-	TRBV11-2	-	TRBJ2-1